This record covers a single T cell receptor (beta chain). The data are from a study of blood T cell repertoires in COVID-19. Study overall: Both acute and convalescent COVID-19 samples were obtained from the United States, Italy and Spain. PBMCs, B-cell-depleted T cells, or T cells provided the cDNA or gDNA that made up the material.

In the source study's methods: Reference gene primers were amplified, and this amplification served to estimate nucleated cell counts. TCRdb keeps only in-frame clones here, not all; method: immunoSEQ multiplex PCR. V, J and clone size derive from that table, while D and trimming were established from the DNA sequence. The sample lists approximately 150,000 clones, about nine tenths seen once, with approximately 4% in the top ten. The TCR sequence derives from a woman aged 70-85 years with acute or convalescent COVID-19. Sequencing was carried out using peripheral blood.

CDR3: CASSLQVSPGELFF. The CDR3 DNA is TGCGCCAGCAGCTTGCAGGTCAGCCCTGGGGAGCTGTTTTTT. The chain links TRBV5-1 to TRBJ2-2; D gene ambiguous. The length of the CDR3 is 14 residues. CDR1 is SGHRS and CDR2 is YFSETQ in the germline V gene. The V end lost 1 base, the J end lost 8 bases, and 12 bases lay between the germline ends.